The subject of this entry is one T cell receptor (beta chain). The antigen remains undetermined. This record belongs to a study of blood T cells in healthy people across ages. Study-level information: Template switching retrieved approximately one barcoded beta molecule for each two T cells. Study-level points and caveats: Fewer expanded clones and more diversity marked long-lived versus aged donors. Diversity estimates from one million T cells were considered underestimates.

Through a sample-barcoded 5' primer and a J-beta primer mix, a second PCR was run for roughly 7 to 12 cycles. TCRdb re-derived calls from the 5' RACE reads in MiXCR, one entry per CDR3 protein. The profile covers around 1.7 million distinct CDR3 sequences, with approximately 28% appearing a single time and around 7.7% taken by the ten largest. With V trimmed by 6 bases and J by 6 bases, 11 bases remained unmatched. Germline V CDR1 and CDR2: SGHTA, FQGNSA. CDR3 length equals 15 residues. Specimen: blood. The rearrangement joins TRBV7-2 to TRBJ2-3; TRBD1 aligns across 8 bases. The clonotype comes from a woman between 25 and 40 years old in good health. CDR3 loop: CASSSGQGAEDTQYF. The DNA of the CDR3 is TGTGCCAGCAGTTCTGGACAGGGTGCCGAGGATACGCAGTATTTT.